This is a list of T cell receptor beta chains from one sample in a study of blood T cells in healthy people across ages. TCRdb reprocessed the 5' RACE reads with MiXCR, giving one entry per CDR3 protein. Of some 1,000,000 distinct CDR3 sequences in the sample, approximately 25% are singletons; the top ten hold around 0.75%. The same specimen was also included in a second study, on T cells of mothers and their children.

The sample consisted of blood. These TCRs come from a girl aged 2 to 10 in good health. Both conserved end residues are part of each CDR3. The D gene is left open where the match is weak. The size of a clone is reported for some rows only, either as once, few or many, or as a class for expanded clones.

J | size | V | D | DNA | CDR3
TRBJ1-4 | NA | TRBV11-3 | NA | TGTGCCAGCAGTACGGAGAGAAGTGGACTGTTTTTT | CASSTERSGLFF
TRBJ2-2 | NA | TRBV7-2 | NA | TGTGCCAGCAGCTTAGCGATGGGGGCGAAAAACACCGGGGAGCTGTTTTTT | CASSLAMGAKNTGELFF
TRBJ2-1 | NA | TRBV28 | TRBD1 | TGTGCCAGCAGTTCCGTGATCGACAGGGGGCTCTCCTACAATGAGCAGTTCTTC | CASSSVIDRGLSYNEQFF
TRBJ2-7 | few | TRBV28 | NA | TGTGCCAGCCCCCTTAGGGGAACGGTCGGGTACGAGCAGTACTTC | CASPLRGTVGYEQYF
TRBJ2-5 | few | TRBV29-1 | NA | TGCAGCGTTGGGCGGATCGGGAGCGGGGAGACCCAGTACTTC | CSVGRIGSGETQYF
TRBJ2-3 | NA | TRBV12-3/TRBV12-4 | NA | TGTGCCAGCACCCCTGATAAACAGCTAATTTACACAGATACGCAGTATTTT | CASTPDKQLIYTDTQYF
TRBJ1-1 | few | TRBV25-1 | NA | TGTGCCAGCAGTAATGACTGGTTAGAATCCAATGAAGCTTTCTTT | CASSNDWLESNEAFF
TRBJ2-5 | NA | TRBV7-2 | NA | TGTGCCAGCAACTTAGCAGGCAGCAAGGAGACCCAGTACTTC | CASNLAGSKETQYF
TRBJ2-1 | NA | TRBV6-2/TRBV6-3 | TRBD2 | TGTGCCAGCAGTTACTCGAGGCTAGCGGGGTTTGAGCAGTTCTTC | CASSYSRLAGFEQFF
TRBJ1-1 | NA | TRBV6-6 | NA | TGTGCCACCACAGGAAACATGAACACTGAAGCTTTCTTT | CATTGNMNTEAFF
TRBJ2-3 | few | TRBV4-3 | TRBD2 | TGCGCCAGCAGCCAAGACGGCGGGGGGGCAAAAACAGTGGCAGATACGCAGTATTTT | CASSQDGGGAKTVADTQYF
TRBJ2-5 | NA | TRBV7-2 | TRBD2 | TGTGCCAGCAGCCCCTACAGCGGGACGTTAGAGACCCAGTACTTC | CASSPYSGTLETQYF
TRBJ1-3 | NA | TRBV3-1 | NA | TGTGCCAGCAGCCATTCGGACGGCGGCTCTGGAAACACCATATATTTT | CASSHSDGGSGNTIYF
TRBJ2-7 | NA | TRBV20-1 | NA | TGCAGTGCTAGAGGGACAGAAATCGCGCAGTACTTC | CSARGTEIAQYF
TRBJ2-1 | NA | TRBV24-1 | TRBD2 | TGTGCCACCAGCGGACTAGCGGGAGACAATGAGCAGTTCTTC | CATSGLAGDNEQFF
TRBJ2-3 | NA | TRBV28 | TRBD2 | TGTGCCAGCAGTTTATCCCTAGCGGGAACTAGCACAGATACGCAGTATTTT | CASSLSLAGTSTDTQYF
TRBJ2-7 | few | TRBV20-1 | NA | TGCAGTGCTGTTGCTTCGGGAGCGCAGTACTTC | CSAVASGAQYF
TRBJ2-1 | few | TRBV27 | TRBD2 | TGTGCCAGCAGCCCACTAGCGGGGGGACCCTACAATGAGCAGTTCTTC | CASSPLAGGPYNEQFF
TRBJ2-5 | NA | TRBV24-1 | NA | TGTGCCACCAGTGCCGGACAGACGGAGACCCAGTACTTC | CATSAGQTETQYF
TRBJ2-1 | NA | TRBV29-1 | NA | TGCAGCGTGGGGTTACCGAACTCCTACAATGAGCAGTTCTTC | CSVGLPNSYNEQFF
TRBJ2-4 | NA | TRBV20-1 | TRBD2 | TGCAGTGCTGGGAAGACAGGACTAGCGGATAAAAACATTCAGTACTTC | CSAGKTGLADKNIQYF
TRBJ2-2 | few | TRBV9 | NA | TGTGCCAGCAGCGCCAACCGGGACAAAGACACCGGGGAGCTGTTTTTT | CASSANRDKDTGELFF
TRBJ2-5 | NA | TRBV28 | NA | TGTGCCAGCAGTTGTACGCAGCTTGGGGAGACCCAGTACTTC | CASSCTQLGETQYF
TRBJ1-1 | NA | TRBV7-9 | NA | TGTGCCAGCAGAACGAGCACTGAAGCTTTCTTT | CASRTSTEAFF
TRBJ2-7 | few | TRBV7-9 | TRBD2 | TGTGCCAGCAGCTTAGTGCTAAGCGGGAGCCCCTACGGGCAGTACTTC | CASSLVLSGSPYGQYF
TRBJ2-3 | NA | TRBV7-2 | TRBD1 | TGTGCCAGCACCTCCCCGGGACAGGTTATCGCAGATACGCAGTATTTT | CASTSPGQVIADTQYF
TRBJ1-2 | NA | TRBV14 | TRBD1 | TGTGCCAGCAGCCAAGAATTCGGGGCGGGACAGGACTACACCTTC | CASSQEFGAGQDYTF
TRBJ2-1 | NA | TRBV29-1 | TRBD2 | TGCAGCGTTGTTCCTAGCGGGACGTACAATGAGCAGTTCTTC | CSVVPSGTYNEQFF
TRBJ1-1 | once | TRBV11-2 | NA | TGTGCCAGCAGCTTACTAGGGGATGCGGACACTGAAGCTTTCTTT | CASSLLGDADTEAFF
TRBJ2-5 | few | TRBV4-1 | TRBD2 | TGCGCCAGCAGCCAAGTGGCTAGCGGCAAAGAGACCCAGTACTTC | CASSQVASGKETQYF
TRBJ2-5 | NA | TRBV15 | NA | TGCGCCACCAGCATAGACTACGGCCAAGAGACCCAGTACTTC | CATSIDYGQETQYF
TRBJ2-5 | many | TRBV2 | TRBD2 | TGTGCCAGCAGCGACGGGACTAGCGGGGGGAGGACCCAGTACTTC | CASSDGTSGGRTQYF
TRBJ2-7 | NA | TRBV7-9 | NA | TGTGCCAGCAGCTTGCGTAGCCAGACTAGCTCCTACGAGCAGTACTTC | CASSLRSQTSSYEQYF
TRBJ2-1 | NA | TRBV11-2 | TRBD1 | TGTGCCAGCAGCCCACAGGGGTACTCCTACAATGAGCAGTTCTTC | CASSPQGYSYNEQFF
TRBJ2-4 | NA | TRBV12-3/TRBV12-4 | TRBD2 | TGTGCCAGCAGTCCTGGACTAGCGGAGGCGAACATTCAGTACTTC | CASSPGLAEANIQYF
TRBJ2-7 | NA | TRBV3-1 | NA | TGTGCCAGCAGCCTTAATACGACTGAGATCGGGTACGAGCAGTACTTC | CASSLNTTEIGYEQYF
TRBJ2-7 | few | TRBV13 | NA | TGTGCCAGCAGCTTAGATGTGGATCGGGCGGCCAGCGAGCAGTACTTC | CASSLDVDRAASEQYF
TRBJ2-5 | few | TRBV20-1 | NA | TGCAGTGCTAGTACCAACCAGAAACTACAAGAGACCCAGTACTTC | CSASTNQKLQETQYF
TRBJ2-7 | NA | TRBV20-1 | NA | TGCAGTGCTCCAGCTGAGGGGCCCGGGGTGGGCGAGCAGTACTTC | CSAPAEGPGVGEQYF
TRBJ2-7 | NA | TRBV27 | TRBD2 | TGTGCCAGCAGGGCTAGCGGGATTTTCTACGAGCAGTACTTC | CASRASGIFYEQYF
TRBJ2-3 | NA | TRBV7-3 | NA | TGTGCCAGCAGCTTCCAATCAGGGGCAGATACGCAGTATTTT | CASSFQSGADTQYF
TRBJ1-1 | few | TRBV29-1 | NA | TGCAGCGTTGGGGGGACCGGGCCGAGAAACACTGAAGCTTTCTTT | CSVGGTGPRNTEAFF
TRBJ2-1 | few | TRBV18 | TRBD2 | TGTGCCAGCTCACGACTAGCAGTTAACAATGAGCAGTTCTTC | CASSRLAVNNEQFF
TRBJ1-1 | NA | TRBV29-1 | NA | TGCAGCGTTGAACGAGGGTTGGGGGCTGAAGCTTTCTTT | CSVERGLGAEAFF
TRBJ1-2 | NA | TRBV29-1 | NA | TGCAGCGTTCTTTGGCAGGTTGATTATGGCTACACCTTC | CSVLWQVDYGYTF
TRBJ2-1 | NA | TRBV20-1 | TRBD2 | TGCAGTGCTGGGACTAGCGGACTGTACAATGAGCAGTTCTTC | CSAGTSGLYNEQFF
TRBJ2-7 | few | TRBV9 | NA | TGTGCCAGCAGCCCGGAAGAGAGATCGTACGAGCAGTACTTC | CASSPEERSYEQYF
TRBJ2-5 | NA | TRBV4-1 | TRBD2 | TGCGCCAGCAGCCAAGATATTCCGGGGGGTCCATGGACCCAGTACTTC | CASSQDIPGGPWTQYF
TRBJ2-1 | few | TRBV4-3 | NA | TGCGCCAGCAGCCAAGTAAGGGGGGGCAGGATGTATGAGCAGTTCTTC | CASSQVRGGRMYEQFF
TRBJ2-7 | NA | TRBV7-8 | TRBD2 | TGTGCCAGCAGCGGACGAAAACCTAGCGGGAGGGTTTACGAGCAGTACTTC | CASSGRKPSGRVYEQYF
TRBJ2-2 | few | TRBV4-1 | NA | TGCGCCAGCAGCCACCCTCTCGGTGAGGACACCGGGGAGCTGTTTTTT | CASSHPLGEDTGELFF
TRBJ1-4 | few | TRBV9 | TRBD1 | TGTGCCAGCAGCGGGGACAGCAGAAATGAAAAACTGTTTTTT | CASSGDSRNEKLFF